This T cell receptor (beta chain) was captured by sequencing in a study of blood T cell repertoires in COVID-19 (dated by TCRdb to 2020 to 2022). Turning to the overall study: Collaborator samples came from the United States, Italy and Spain and covered acute and convalescent phases of COVID-19. The prospective study material was composed of cDNA or gDNA derived from T cells, B-cell-depleted T cells, or PBMCs. The dataset comprised deeply sampled blood TCRbeta repertoires from subjects exposed to, actively infected with, or recovered from COVID-19. The repertoires were released in a freely available public database intended as a resource for research on the immune response to SARS-CoV-2. Samples were obtained from the ongoing ImmuneRACE study (first 160 participants) and from 1,200 or so subjects provided by 6 global collaborators. Nearly every sample came with metadata listing a de-identified subject ID, COVID-19 status, age in years and sex. Where available, HLA class I and class II types were obtained from metadata supplied by the sample provider rather than from assay-based typing.

The collaborating institutions used their own protocols to collect whole blood in K2EDTA tubes. For TCRbeta analysis, collaborator samples were shipped as frozen whole blood, as isolated PBMCs, or as DNA extracted from either sample type. General findings and caveats noted by the study authors: How much clinical and demographic metadata was included differed by source and by participant, and the metadata was provided uncurated.

TCRbeta CDR3 regions were amplified from genomic DNA using the immunoSEQ Assay, a bias-controlled multiplex PCR. The paper's data handling went like this. Nucleated cell counts per sample were estimated from amplification of reference gene primers within the assay. To quantify the absolute abundance of each unique TCRbeta CDR3 rearrangement, sequence reads were collapsed and filtered. For each sample, productive Simpson clonality was calculated as the square root of Simpson's diversity index over productive rearrangements. Held by TCRdb, this immuneACCESS table contains in-frame sequences only and omits some clones. Under half of the omission traces to an unresolved V gene where checked; the cause of the rest is unknown. The V and J calls and clone size are taken from that table; D and trimming were inferred from the DNA. The sample profile shows fewer than 250,000 clones; around 88% of them were found once. The ten largest account for roughly 8.2% of the sample.

With respect to this clone: The antigen it binds to is not known. Nothing much larger sits one base from this clone, and base qualities are not available.

This TCR was sampled from a woman aged 45-65 years with acute or convalescent COVID-19. The specimen sequenced was peripheral blood.

The sequence in DNA is TGTGCCAGCACCGACGGGACAGCGAACACCGGGGAGCTGTTTTTT. Protein translation: CASTDGTANTGELFF. The rearrangement joined TRBV5-4 to TRBJ2-2, and TRBD1 aligns with 7 junction nucleotides. The germline V and J ends show losses of 6 bases and 0 bases respectively, and no gene match explains 5 bases of the junction. The germline V gene encodes CDR1 SGHNT and CDR2 YYREEE (reference sequence). Spanning cysteine to phenylalanine, the CDR3 consists of 15 amino acids. The retained sequence is limited to the CDR3, 45 bases, with the frame set at the first base.